A single sample is the source of the 16 T cell receptor beta chains below, sequenced in a study of neurological immune-mediated disorders. Noted time point: longitudinal time-point 1 (baseline). One entry per CDR3 protein, called by TCRdb with MiXCR from the 5' RACE reads. This table has tens of thousands of distinct CDR3 sequences, around 15% appearing once. Sequenced material: PBMCs. The receptors were gathered from a female donor with HTLV-1-associated myelopathy (HAM/TSP).

This clonotype was detected ten times or more. V gene TRBV9 combines with J gene TRBJ2-2, with 11 bases lining up with TRBD2. The germline V gene has CDR1 SGDLS and CDR2 YYNGEE. With V trimmed by 0 bases and J by 0 bases, 4 bases remained unmatched. The CDR3 is 18 residues long. The CDR3 DNA reads TGTGCCAGCAGCGTAGGCCTAGCGGGGGGCCCGAACACCGGGGAGCTGTTTTTT. It specifies CASSVGLAGGPNTGELFF.

In its sample, this clonotype was seen many times. The CDR3 reads CASSPRTLPRSGWQETQYF. Written as DNA, the CDR3 is TGTGCCAGCAGTCCCCGAACCCTCCCCCGGTCCGGTTGGCAAGAGACCCAGTACTTC. The rearrangement links TRBV28 to TRBJ2-5; D is uncertain. There are 19 residues in the CDR3. The germline V gene has CDR1 MDHEN and CDR2 SYDVKM. With 5 bases removed from V and 2 bases from J, the gap between germline ends came to 27 bases. Full variable domain (missing parts from reference TRBV28 and TRBJ2-5): DVKVTQSSRYLVKRTGEKVFLECVQDMDHENMFWYRQDPGLGLRLIYFSYDVKMKEKGDIPEGYSVSREKKERFSLILESASTNQTSMYLCASSPRTLPRSGWQETQYFGPGTRLLVL.

This clonotype occurred many times. CDR3 coding DNA: TGTGCCAGCACCTGGACAGGGGAAAATTCACCCCTCCACTTT. This gives the protein CASTWTGENSPLHF. This chain links TRBV28 with TRBJ1-6, with 9 positions matching TRBD1. This CDR3 spans 14 amino acids. From germline, CDR1 is MDHEN and CDR2 SYDVKM. With V trimmed by 7 bases and J by 7 bases, 5 bases remained unmatched.

This clonotype showed up many times. CDR3 sequence reads: CASSSGGTTLSYEQYF. The DNA for the CDR3 is TGCGCCAGCAGCTCCGGAGGGACTACCTTATCCTACGAGCAGTACTTC. The rearrangement uses TRBV5-1 and TRBJ2-7, with 7 bases matching TRBD2. The CDR3 runs 16 residues. Germline V lookup: CDR1 SGHRS, CDR2 YFSETQ. J was trimmed by 1 base and V by 3 bases; bases with no gene match: 10.

This clonotype came up many times. The chain has TRBV7-9 and TRBJ2-3; D remains ambiguous. CDR1 is SEHNR and CDR2 is FQNEAQ in the germline V gene (reference sequence). This CDR3 region has 14 residues. V shed 6 bases and J shed 6 bases, with 16 bases lying between them. CDR3 DNA: TGTGCCAGCAGAGTCCAATCTATGGTGGATACGCAGTATTTT. This gives the protein CASRVQSMVDTQYF.

CDR3 bases: TGTGCCAGCAGTCGCCCAGGGCAGGGAGAATACGAGCAGTACTTC. It encodes CASSRPGQGEYEQYF. The V and J genes are TRBV6-6 and TRBJ2-7, with D perhaps being TRBD1 or TRBD2 (5 bases each). CDR1 is MNHNY and CDR2 is SVGAGI in the germline V gene (reference sequence). This CDR3 has 15 amino acids. Trimming took 5 bases from V and 4 from J, leaving 18 bases between them.

This clonotype was seen many times. V and J are TRBV5-1 and TRBJ2-5; D perhaps matches TRBD2 (6 bases). Trimming cost V 0 bases and J 3 bases, with 12 bases left between them. Germline V gives CDR1 SGHRS, CDR2 YFSETQ. The CDR3 has 15 amino acids. CDR3: CASSLASWGEETQYF. The CDR3 DNA sequence: TGCGCCAGCAGCTTGGCCTCGTGGGGGGAAGAGACCCAGTACTTC.

This clonotype was observed at least ten times. V usage is TRBV6-6 and J usage is TRBJ2-2; D may be TRBD1 or TRBD2 (5 bases each). CDR1 is MNHNY and CDR2 is SVGAGI in the germline V gene (reference sequence). This CDR3 spans 15 amino acids. Trimming left V 6 bases short and J 3 bases short, with 14 bases between. CDR3 loop: CASRSGTPHTGELFF. In DNA, the CDR3 is TGTGCCAGCAGGTCCGGGACCCCGCACACCGGGGAGCTGTTTTTT.

This clonotype was observed at least ten times. This chain uses TRBV6-6 with TRBJ2-1; TRBD2 matches at 7 bases. The CDR3 extends over 14 amino acids. V shed 2 bases and J 3 bases; nucleotides not matched to a gene: 1. The germline gives CDR1 MNHNY, CDR2 SVGAGI (reference sequence). CDR3 in amino acids: CASSYGGVYNEQFF. The CDR3, as DNA: TGTGCCAGCAGTTACGGGGGGGTCTACAATGAGCAGTTCTTC.

As for this clonotype: Just one base apart from a much larger clone, this may be a read error. V is TRBV5-1 and J is TRBJ1-1; D unclear. This CDR3 has 15 amino acids. Germline CDR1 SGHRS, CDR2 YFSETQ. Trimming left V 7 bases short and J 0 bases short, with 16 bases between. The CDR3 sequence is CASRIGLCLNTEAFF. The CDR3 nucleotides read TGCGCCAGCCGAATAGGGTTGTGTTTGAACACTGAAGCTTTCTTT.

This clonotype was seen ten or more times. The chain joins TRBV4-2 to TRBJ2-5; 7 positions match TRBD1. There are 15 residues in the CDR3. The germline V gene has CDR1 LGHNA and CDR2 YNFKEQ. With 0 bases clipped from V and 5 bases from J, the junction kept 6 bases outside the gene matches. This CDR3 is CASSQEYRGRETQYF. CDR3 nucleotides: TGTGCCAGCAGCCAAGAATACAGGGGACGGGAGACCCAGTACTTC.

This clonotype was counted ten times or more. This chain uses TRBV7-2 with TRBJ2-1; TRBD1 aligns across 8 bases. CDR1 SGHTA and CDR2 FQGNSA come from the germline V gene. The CDR3 contains 17 residues. V lost 4 bases to trimming and J lost 2 bases; unmatched junction nucleotides: 10. In nucleotides, the CDR3 is TGTGCCAGCAGCTCCTACAGGGGGTCCCTGACCTACAATGAGCAGTTCTTC. This encodes CASSSYRGSLTYNEQFF.

CDR3 DNA sequence: TGTGCCAGTAGACAAGCGGGGGGCACAGATACGCAGTATTTT. Translating gives CASRQAGGTDTQYF. The chain carries TRBV19 and TRBJ2-3; 8 bases match TRBD2. Germline lookup yields CDR1 LNHDA and CDR2 SQIVND (reference sequence). CDR3 length: 14 amino acids. J lost 1 base, V lost 6 bases, and 3 bases had no gene match.

This clonotype was counted at least ten times. The rearrangement links TRBV12-3 or TRBV12-4 to TRBJ1-5, with D tentatively TRBD1 (5 bases). V was shortened by 3 bases and J by 1 base, with 13 bases between the two germline ends. The CDR3 extends over 16 amino acids. This CDR3 reads CASSFLQVGSNQPQHF. CDR3 bases: TGTGCCAGCAGTTTTTTACAGGTTGGCAGCAATCAGCCCCAGCATTTT.

In the case of this clonotype: A junction boundary mismatches the germline segment, possibly from a read error. The V and J genes are TRBV15 and TRBJ1-5; D not resolved. Germline CDR1 is LNHNV and CDR2 is YYDKDF (reference sequence). This CDR3 comprises 12 residues. The chain's CDR3 is CVTRRDWKPQHF. CDR3 nucleotides: TGTGTCACCAGGAGAGATTGGAAGCCCCAGCATTTT.

At least ten counts were recorded for this clonotype. The chain combines TRBV3-1 with TRBJ1-2, with D unclear. The CDR3 consists of 14 residues. Germline values: CDR1 LGHDT, CDR2 YNNKEL (reference sequence). Trimming took 0 bases from V and 8 from J, leaving 13 bases between them. The CDR3 DNA reads as TGTGCCAGCAGCCAAGATTGGTTTGGGCAAGGCTACACCTTC. This codes for CASSQDWFGQGYTF.